This T cell receptor beta chain emerged from a study of CD8 T cells in Susac syndrome. RNA was extracted with the RNeasy kit, and a quantity of about 0.45 to 1 ug was reverse transcribed using random hexamers. TCRdb passed the immunoSEQ multiplex PCR reads through MiXCR, listing each CDR3 protein once. The repertoire consists of more than 150,000 distinct CDR3 sequences, with around 95% occurring once and the leading ten covering 0.13% to 0.15%. The germline V and J ends were trimmed by 4 bases and 5 bases, with 12 bases remaining between them. This CDR3 spans 13 amino acids. Germline CDR1 reads SGHRS; CDR2 reads YFSETQ.

The material sequenced was CD8+ T cells from PBMCs. The source is a human donor with multiple sclerosis. The rearrangement uses TRBV5-1 and TRBJ1-1; D is ambiguous. The CDR3 is CASSKRVATEAFF. The CDR3, as DNA: TGCGCCAGCAGCAAGCGCGTAGCGACTGAAGCTTTCTTT.